A selection of T cell receptor beta chains follows, all from one sample in a study of PD-1 blockade in classical Hodgkin lymphoma. Clones were read by immunoSEQ multiplex PCR, and TCRdb kept only the in-frame ones, dropping some. The sample records around 21,000 clones, approximately 84% being singletons. The specimen comprised CD8+ T cells from blood, sampled before the fourth cycle of nivolumab. The receptors were sampled from a human donor with classical Hodgkin lymphoma. CDR3s include the opening cysteine and the closing phenylalanine or tryptophan. Fields, in order: D gene, clone size, J gene, V gene, CDR3 protein, CDR3 DNA. A D gene is named only where the DNA matches it firmly. Size values are once, few and many counts, or a class for expanded clones, and some rows have none.

D: TRBD2
size: NA
J: TRBJ2-1
V: TRBV19
CDR3: CASSIGLAMSSYNEQFF
DNA: TGTGCCAGTAGTATTGGACTAGCGATGAGCTCCTACAATGAGCAGTTCTTC

D: NA
size: few
J: TRBJ1-1
V: TRBV5-1
CDR3: CASSSLPTGRMNTEAFF
DNA: TGCGCCAGCAGCTCGTTACCGACCGGACGGATGAACACTGAAGCTTTCTTT

D: NA
size: NA
J: TRBJ2-7
V: TRBV27
CDR3: CASSLFSGSDTYEQYF
DNA: TGTGCCAGCAGTTTATTTTCAGGTTCGGATACCTACGAGCAGTACTTC

D: NA
size: NA
J: TRBJ2-7
V: TRBV14
CDR3: CASSQVSGSEQYF
DNA: TGTGCCAGCAGCCAAGTGTCCGGGTCGGAGCAGTACTTC

D: TRBD1
size: NA
J: TRBJ1-1
V: TRBV13
CDR3: CASSLEQGRNTEAFF
DNA: TGTGCCAGCAGCTTAGAACAGGGGAGGAACACTGAAGCTTTCTTT

D: TRBD1
size: NA
J: TRBJ2-2
V: TRBV4-2
CDR3: CASSPSDRDITGELFF
DNA: TGTGCCAGCAGCCCATCGGACAGGGATATCACCGGGGAGCTGTTTTTT

D: NA
size: NA
J: TRBJ2-7
V: TRBV9
CDR3: CASSPDDFYEQYF
DNA: TGTGCCAGCAGCCCGGATGATTTCTACGAGCAGTACTTC

D: NA
size: medium-sized
J: TRBJ2-2
V: TRBV27
CDR3: CASSLLETGELFF
DNA: TGTGCCAGCAGTTTACTAGAGACCGGGGAGCTGTTTTTT

D: TRBD1
size: once
J: TRBJ1-2
V: TRBV27
CDR3: CASSLSGQGGYTF
DNA: TGTGCCAGCAGTTTATCGGGACAGGGTGGCTACACCTTC

D: NA
size: NA
J: TRBJ1-1
V: TRBV2
CDR3: CASRKGTEAFF
DNA: TGTGCCAGCAGGAAGGGGACTGAAGCTTTCTTT

D: TRBD2
size: NA
J: TRBJ2-7
V: TRBV27
CDR3: CASSPTSGGTYEQYF
DNA: TGTGCCAGCAGTCCGACTAGCGGGGGAACCTACGAGCAGTACTTC

D: NA
size: NA
J: TRBJ2-1
V: TRBV25-1
CDR3: CASSQGGPHNEQFF
DNA: TGTGCCAGCAGTCAAGGGGGTCCCCACAATGAGCAGTTCTTC

D: TRBD2
size: NA
J: TRBJ2-3
V: TRBV7-6
CDR3: CASSYSAGGPPDTQYF
DNA: TGTGCCAGCAGCTATAGTGCGGGGGGGCCCCCAGATACGCAGTATTTT

D: NA
size: NA
J: TRBJ2-1
V: TRBV2
CDR3: CASFGVSYNEQFF
DNA: TGTGCCAGCTTCGGCGTCTCCTACAATGAGCAGTTCTTC

D: NA
size: NA
J: TRBJ1-5
V: TRBV9
CDR3: CASSVGAGNNQPQHF
DNA: TGTGCCAGCAGCGTAGGGGCAGGCAACAATCAGCCCCAGCATTTT

D: NA
size: NA
J: TRBJ1-4
V: TRBV6-1
CDR3: CASSEDEKLFF
DNA: TGTGCCAGCAGTGAAGATGAAAAACTGTTTTTT

D: NA
size: NA
J: TRBJ2-7
V: TRBV5-5
CDR3: CASSQVWRGRTYEQYF
DNA: TGTGCCAGCAGCCAAGTGTGGCGGGGCCGAACCTACGAGCAGTACTTC

D: NA
size: NA
J: TRBJ2-7
V: TRBV12-5
CDR3: CASGLDGGTYEQYF
DNA: TGTGCTAGTGGCCTCGACGGGGGTACCTACGAGCAGTACTTC

D: NA
size: NA
J: TRBJ2-7
V: TRBV2
CDR3: CASRDIPEQYF
DNA: TGTGCCAGCAGAGATATTCCCGAGCAGTACTTC

D: NA
size: NA
J: TRBJ2-7
V: TRBV4-3
CDR3: CASSQEGGPSYEQYF
DNA: TGCGCCAGCAGCCAAGAGGGGGGGCCCTCCTACGAGCAGTACTTC

D: NA
size: NA
J: TRBJ2-2
V: TRBV9
CDR3: CASSVVVDGELFF
DNA: TGTGCCAGCAGCGTAGTCGTGGACGGGGAGCTGTTTTTT

D: NA
size: NA
J: TRBJ2-1
V: TRBV2
CDR3: CASSESRRQFF
DNA: TGTGCCAGCAGTGAATCACGCAGGCAGTTCTTC

D: TRBD1
size: NA
J: TRBJ1-2
V: TRBV9
CDR3: CASSVDDRGYYGYTF
DNA: TGTGCCAGCAGCGTAGATGACAGGGGTTACTATGGCTACACCTTC

D: TRBD1
size: NA
J: TRBJ1-2
V: TRBV6-6
CDR3: CASSTLGLGQGDGYTF
DNA: TGTGCCAGCAGTACCCTTGGTTTGGGACAGGGCGACGGCTACACCTTC

D: NA
size: NA
J: TRBJ2-7
V: TRBV12-5
CDR3: CASGLVGRGAPNEQYF
DNA: TGTGCTAGTGGTTTGGTGGGCCGGGGGGCCCCAAACGAGCAGTACTTC

D: NA
size: NA
J: TRBJ2-2
V: TRBV9
CDR3: CASDQTNTGELFF
DNA: TGTGCCAGCGATCAGACGAACACCGGGGAGCTGTTTTTT

D: TRBD2
size: NA
J: TRBJ2-7
V: TRBV7-2
CDR3: CASSLIAGSSYEQYF
DNA: TGTGCCAGCAGCCTAATAGCGGGGAGCTCCTACGAGCAGTACTTC

D: NA
size: once
J: TRBJ2-1
V: TRBV4-3
CDR3: CASSQEVNGYNEQFF
DNA: TGCGCCAGCAGCCAAGAGGTCAACGGGTACAATGAGCAGTTCTTC

D: TRBD2
size: NA
J: TRBJ2-1
V: TRBV27
CDR3: CASSETSGAYNEQFF
DNA: TGTGCCAGCAGCGAGACTAGCGGGGCTTACAATGAGCAGTTCTTC

D: NA
size: NA
J: TRBJ2-7
V: TRBV5-4
CDR3: CASGWGSSYEQYF
DNA: TGTGCCAGCGGTTGGGGTAGCTCCTACGAGCAGTACTTC

D: NA
size: NA
J: TRBJ2-1
V: TRBV7-9
CDR3: CASSLIVDNEQFF
DNA: TGTGCCAGCAGCTTAATCGTAGACAATGAGCAGTTCTTC

D: TRBD2
size: NA
J: TRBJ2-3
V: TRBV18
CDR3: CASSPTSGGWTDTQYF
DNA: TGTGCCAGCTCACCGACTAGCGGAGGGTGGACAGATACGCAGTATTTT

D: NA
size: few
J: TRBJ1-4
V: TRBV28
CDR3: CASSFVGTAANEKLFF
DNA: TGTGCCAGCAGTTTTGTAGGTACGGCTGCTAATGAAAAACTGTTTTTT

D: NA
size: NA
J: TRBJ1-2
V: TRBV9
CDR3: CASGSEGSGYGYTF
DNA: TGTGCCAGCGGTAGTGAGGGTTCAGGGTATGGCTACACCTTC

D: NA
size: NA
J: TRBJ2-7
V: TRBV28
CDR3: CASSWAGRTDYEQYF
DNA: TGTGCCAGCAGTTGGGCGGGCCGGACAGACTACGAGCAGTACTTC

D: NA
size: once
J: TRBJ2-7
V: TRBV5-6
CDR3: CASSSNSGDEQYF
DNA: TGTGCCAGCAGCTCGAACTCAGGGGACGAGCAGTACTTC

D: NA
size: NA
J: TRBJ1-1
V: TRBV25-1
CDR3: CASSESLRGTEAFF
DNA: TGTGCCAGCAGTGAAAGCCTTAGGGGGACTGAAGCTTTCTTT

D: NA
size: few
J: TRBJ1-1
V: TRBV6-5
CDR3: CASSYTPNTEAFF
DNA: TGTGCCAGCAGTTACACACCGAACACTGAAGCTTTCTTT

D: NA
size: few
J: TRBJ1-2
V: TRBV5-6
CDR3: CASSLGTPWGYTF
DNA: TGTGCCAGCAGCCTCGGGACTCCCTGGGGCTACACCTTC

D: NA
size: NA
J: TRBJ2-7
V: TRBV7-2
CDR3: CASSLTTPSSYEQYF
DNA: TGTGCCAGCAGCCTTACCACCCCCAGCTCCTACGAGCAGTACTTC